These 27 T cell receptor beta chains originate from one sample sequenced in a study of vaccination effects on CD4 cells after COVID-19. Their antigen targets remain unknown. The assay was immunoSEQ multiplex PCR, and TCRdb's table has in-frame clones only and misses some. The table shows 28,000 or so clones, with 55% to 75% occurring only once. ViraFEST assay sequencing came after antigen-specific CD4+ T cells were expanded with viral peptide pools. The culture ran for approximately 10 days, and then CD4+ T cells were isolated. Nobody among the vaccine recipients had prior SARS-CoV-2 infection (nucleocapsid antibodies were negative). The source material was CD4+ T cells from PBMCs cultured with SARS-CoV-2 spike peptides, sampled before COVID-19 vaccination. The receptors shown here come from a human donor who received a COVID-19 vaccine.

In DNA, the CDR3 is TGTGCCAGCAGCTTTGAGACAGGGAGCTATGGCTACACCTTC. Translated: CASSFETGSYGYTF. This rearrangement joins TRBV7-9 to TRBJ1-2, with 7 bases identical to TRBD1. This CDR3 region has 14 residues. The V and J ends lost 3 bases and 4 bases, in that order; junction bases with no gene match: 5. Germline CDR1 is SEHNR and CDR2 is FQNEAQ (reference sequence).

The chain recombines TRBV6-1 with TRBJ1-1; D may be TRBD1 (5 bases). Germline V gene sequence: CDR1 MNHNS, CDR2 SASEGT. V lost 2 bases to trimming and J lost 0 bases, with 19 bases between them. The CDR3 extends over 18 amino acids. The CDR3 reads CASSESGLGTVMNTEAFF. The CDR3 DNA reads as TGTGCCAGCAGTGAAAGTGGATTGGGGACGGTGATGAACACTGAAGCTTTCTTT.

The chain employs TRBV19 and TRBJ1-5; 7 nucleotides agree with TRBD1. The CDR3 length is 15 residues. Losses at the gene ends were 7 bases for V and 4 bases for J; bases not matched to a gene: 10. CDR1 and CDR2 (germline): LNHDA, SQIVND (reference sequence). CDR3 sequence reads: CASTLRQGTNQPQHF. CDR3 DNA sequence: TGTGCCAGTACCCTCCGACAGGGTACTAATCAGCCCCAGCATTTT.

This chain links TRBV7-8 with TRBJ2-2; D not resolved. Germline CDR1 reads SGHVS; CDR2 reads FQNEAQ. Trimming took 5 bases from V and 5 from J, leaving 9 bases between them. This CDR3 is 13 amino acids long. The CDR3 DNA is TGTGCCAGCAGCCTAGGGTCGACCGGGGAGCTGTTTTTT. Translated: CASSLGSTGELFF. Combining the CDR3 with reference TRBV7-8 and TRBJ2-2 gives the whole variable domain GAGVSQSPRYKVAKRGQDVALRCDPISGHVSLFWYQQALGQGPEFLTYFQNEAQLDKSGLPSDRFFAERPEGSVSTLKIQRTQQEDSAVYLCASSLGSTGELFFGEGSRLTVL.

The chain couples TRBV5-8 to TRBJ1-3; the D is unclear. V was shortened by 0 bases and J by 0 bases, with 10 bases between the two germline ends. This CDR3 has 16 residues. The germline V gene encodes CDR1 SGHTS and CDR2 YDEGEE. Here the CDR3 reads CASSLEAADSGNTIYF. The CDR3 DNA reads TGTGCCAGCAGCTTGGAGGCAGCAGACTCTGGAAACACCATATATTTT.

The chain's CDR3 is CASSPKTDHGYTF. The CDR3 coding sequence is TGTGCCAGCAGCCCGAAAACAGATCATGGCTACACCTTC. V and J are TRBV5-4 and TRBJ1-2; the D is unclear. V was cut by 4 bases and J by 6 bases, with 13 bases left in between. This CDR3 comprises 13 residues. Germline V gene sequence: CDR1 SGHNT, CDR2 YYREEE (reference sequence).

The chain links TRBV5-8 to TRBJ1-1; maybe TRBD1 (6 bases). V lost 0 bases and J 5 bases, leaving 8 bases between the germline ends. The CDR3 consists of 13 residues. The germline V gene has CDR1 SGHTS and CDR2 YDEGEE. Here the CDR3 reads CASSLGGATEAFF. DNA for the CDR3: TGTGCCAGCAGCTTGGGGGGGGCAACTGAAGCTTTCTTT.

This clone occurred a few times. The genes are TRBV11-3 and TRBJ2-2, with 9 bases identical to TRBD2. The CDR3 is made up of 16 amino acids. The germline V gene has CDR1 SGHNT and CDR2 YENEEA. V lost 3 bases and J lost 7; bases outside the gene matches: 9. The CDR3 sequence is CASSFIAVTSGGELFF. The CDR3 DNA is TGTGCCAGCAGCTTTATAGCCGTGACTAGCGGCGGGGAGCTGTTTTTT. Looking up the rest from reference TRBV11-3 and TRBJ2-2 gives the full variable domain: EAGVVQSPRYKIIEKKQPVAFWCNPISGHNTLYWYLQNLGQGPELLIRYENEEAVDDSQLPKDRFSAERLKGVDSTLKIQPAELGDSAVYLCASSFIAVTSGGELFFGEGSRLTVL.

The chain uses TRBV14 and TRBJ2-3, with D tentatively TRBD2 (7 bases). V was cut by 3 bases and J by 2 bases, with 9 bases left in between. Per the germline V gene, CDR1 is SGHDN and CDR2 is FVKESK. CDR3 length: 14 amino acids. The CDR3 nucleotides are TGTGCCAGCAGCCAGCGGGGGCACACAGATACGCAGTATTTT. As protein: CASSQRGHTDTQYF.

This chain connects TRBV3-1 (or the pseudogene TRBV3-2) to TRBJ2-2, with 7 bases that match TRBD1. This CDR3 spans 16 amino acids. V lost 4 bases to trimming and J lost 4 bases; unmatched junction nucleotides: 9. Germline V gene lookup returns CDR1 LGHDT and CDR2 YNNKEL (reference sequence). The chain's CDR3 is CASSPRQGSGTGELFF. CDR3 nucleotide sequence: TGTGCCAGCAGCCCGCGACAGGGTTCGGGCACCGGGGAGCTGTTTTTT.

This chain joins TRBV7-9 and TRBJ1-5; D gene unclear. V was clipped by 6 bases and J by 5 bases, with 8 bases between them. CDR3 size: 12 residues. CDR1 is SEHNR and CDR2 is FQNEAQ in the germline V gene (reference sequence). CDR3 nucleotide sequence: TGTGCCAGCAGATACGGGGATCAGCCCCAGCATTTT. Translation: CASRYGDQPQHF.

This chain links TRBV6-5 with TRBJ1-5; D may be TRBD1 (6 bases). The CDR3 runs to 14 residues. CDR1 MNHEY and CDR2 SVGAGI come from the germline V gene. Trimming stripped 3 bases from V and 3 bases from J, with 9 bases between. The CDR3 coding sequence is TGTGCCAGCAGTTATGGACAGTACAATCAGCCCCAGCATTTT. Its translation is CASSYGQYNQPQHF.

Here the CDR3 DNA reads TGTGCCAGCTCACCACAAACAGGAGGGGGTGAAAAACTGTTTTTT. Encoded protein: CASSPQTGGGEKLFF. The V call is TRBV18, the J call TRBJ1-4, with D maybe TRBD1 (6 bases). The V end lost 1 base, the J end lost 7 bases, and 13 bases lay between the germline ends. CDR3 length equals 15 residues. From germline, CDR1 is KGHSH and CDR2 LQKENI.

This clone was seen a few times. V gene TRBV18 combines with J gene TRBJ2-7; D remains unclear. This CDR3 contains 13 residues. V dropped 4 bases and J dropped 0 bases, with 7 bases sitting between them. Germline values: CDR1 KGHSH, CDR2 LQKENI. The CDR3 here is CASSLRASYEQYF. Written as DNA, the CDR3 is TGTGCCAGCTCACTTCGGGCCTCCTACGAGCAGTACTTC.

V gene TRBV7-8 combines with J gene TRBJ1-1; perhaps TRBD1 as D (5 bases). V was clipped by 2 bases and J by 0 bases, with 13 bases between them. The CDR3 is made up of 16 amino acids. Germline CDR1 reads SGHVS; CDR2 reads FQNEAQ. CDR3: CASSLFQGPLNTEAFF. The CDR3 DNA reads as TGTGCCAGCAGCTTATTCCAGGGACCCCTGAACACTGAAGCTTTCTTT.

The chain uses TRBV5-6 and TRBJ1-4, with D perhaps TRBD1 (6 bases). V lost 4 bases to trimming and J lost 8 bases, with 18 bases between them. CDR3 length: 15 amino acids. Germline V CDR1 and CDR2: SGHDT, YYEEEE. CDR3 sequence reads: CASSLGDRLGEKLFF. In DNA, the CDR3 is TGTGCCAGCAGCCTAGGAGACAGGCTAGGCGAAAAACTGTTTTTT.

This chain connects TRBV6-5 to TRBJ2-2; 9 bases are a match to TRBD2. CDR1 is MNHEY, CDR2 SVGAGI, per germline. With 6 bases clipped from V and 5 bases from J, the junction kept 4 bases outside the gene matches. The CDR3 runs to 14 residues. CDR3 amino acids: CASRGLAGTGELFF. CDR3 sequence (DNA): TGTGCCAGCAGGGGACTAGCCGGGACCGGGGAGCTGTTTTTT.

The chain joins TRBV7-9 to TRBJ2-7; D ambiguous. Germline V gene lookup returns CDR1 SEHNR and CDR2 FQNEAQ (reference sequence). V was shortened by 5 bases and J by 5 bases, with 13 bases between the two germline ends. CDR3 length equals 13 residues. The CDR3 nucleotides read TGTGCCAGCAGCCCGCTCACGTTCCACGAGCAGTACTTC. It codes for CASSPLTFHEQYF. Filled out from reference TRBV7-9 and TRBJ2-7, the complete variable domain reads DTGVSQNPRHKITKRGQNVTFRCDPISEHNRLYWYRQTLGQGPEFLTYFQNEAQLEKSRLLSDRFSAERPKGSFSTLEIQRTEQGDSAMYLCASSPLTFHEQYFGPGTRLTVT.

The J gene is TRBJ2-7, the V gene TRBV18, with D possibly TRBD2 on 5 matching bases. The CDR3 is 14 residues long. Trimming shortened V by 0 bases and J by 7 bases, and 13 bases separated the two germline ends. CDR1 and CDR2 (germline): KGHSH, LQKENI. The CDR3 is CASSPPASRYEQYF. The CDR3 DNA is TGTGCCAGCTCACCACCGGCTAGCAGATATGAGCAGTACTTC.

The V gene is TRBV24-1, the J gene TRBJ1-4; D is perhaps TRBD1 (5 bases). The germline V and J ends were trimmed by 5 bases and 2 bases, with 11 bases remaining between them. Germline CDR1 reads KGHDR; CDR2 reads SFDVKD. The CDR3 is made up of 15 amino acids. The chain's CDR3 is CATSGGGGTNEKLFF. In DNA form, the CDR3 reads TGTGCCACCAGTGGCGGCGGGGGGACTAATGAAAAACTGTTTTTT.

The chain is built from TRBV11-2 and TRBJ2-5; TRBD2 matches at 12 bases. V dropped 1 base and J dropped 5; count of bases not matched to a gene: 11. The length of the CDR3 is 18 residues. CDR1 SGHAT and CDR2 FQNNGV come from the germline V gene. The chain's CDR3 is CASSLGRLAGGPRETQYF. CDR3 DNA: TGTGCCAGCAGCTTAGGTCGGCTAGCGGGGGGGCCTAGGGAGACCCAGTACTTC.

There are a few counts of this clone. The CDR3, as DNA: TGTGCCAGCTCACCGATTCGACCAGACAGTGTTAATCAGCCCCAGCATTTT. This gives the protein CASSPIRPDSVNQPQHF. This chain connects TRBV18 to TRBJ1-5, with D maybe TRBD1 (5 bases). The CDR3 runs 17 residues. Trimming shortened V by 3 bases and J by 4 bases, and 19 bases separated the two germline ends. Germline V gene data show CDR1 as KGHSH and CDR2 as LQKENI.

The chain combines TRBV7-2 with TRBJ2-1, with 8 bases aligning to TRBD1. The CDR3 is 15 amino acids. Per germline, CDR1 SGHTA and CDR2 FQGNSA. Unmatched junction bases numbered 1, after V lost 1 base and J lost 2 bases. CDR3 in DNA: TGTGCCAGCAGCTTAGAGGACAGGGCCTACAATGAGCAGTTCTTC. Translating gives CASSLEDRAYNEQFF.

The chain has TRBV24-1 and TRBJ2-2, with D possibly matching TRBD2 (6 bases). There are 12 residues in the CDR3. The germline V gene encodes CDR1 KGHDR and CDR2 SFDVKD. Trimming pared 7 bases from V and 7 bases from J, leaving 9 bases between. CDR3 nucleotide sequence: TGTGCCACCAGGGGCGGGGTCGGGGAGCTGTTTTTT. Translated, it gives CATRGGVGELFF.

The CDR3 DNA reads TGCGCCAGCAGTGACGCAGGGGGTGGCAGGTCCTACGAGCAGTACTTC. It codes for CASSDAGGGRSYEQYF. The J gene is TRBJ2-7, the V gene TRBV10-2, with 7 bases identical to TRBD1. Germline V lookup: CDR1 WSHSY, CDR2 SAAADI. The CDR3 totals 16 residues. J gave up 1 base and V 3 bases, and 9 bases lay outside the gene matches.

There are a few counts of this clone. CDR3 sequence: CASSYPGQAYEQYF. Here the CDR3 DNA reads TGTGCCAGCAGTTACCCGGGACAGGCATACGAGCAGTACTTC. The chain employs TRBV6-6 and TRBJ2-7; 8 bases fit TRBD1. This CDR3 is built from 14 residues. The V segment lost 2 bases and the J segment 4 bases; nucleotides outside the gene matches: 4. Germline V gene data show CDR1 as MNHNY and CDR2 as SVGAGI (reference sequence).

The rearrangement links TRBV28 to TRBJ2-2; 7 bases are shared with TRBD2. The CDR3 spans 15 residues. Trimming cost V 7 bases and J 5 bases; bases outside gene matches: 10. CDR1 and CDR2 (germline): MDHEN, SYDVKM. CDR3 region: CASIRPSGGTGELFF. The CDR3 nucleotides read TGTGCCAGCATTCGCCCTAGCGGCGGTACCGGGGAGCTGTTTTTT.